Listed here is a single T cell receptor (beta chain). Sequenced by immunoSEQ multiplex PCR; TCRdb stores in-frame clones only, minus some. In the table there are about 190,000 clones, approximately 91% of which are singletons. This entry comes from a study of control samples from healthy donors and cancer patients. The material sequenced was blood. The clonotype was recovered from a man aged 25-45 years in good health.

The CDR3 loop reads CASLSWEANTGELFF. CDR3 DNA: TGTGCCAGCCTCTCGTGGGAAGCGAACACCGGGGAGCTGTTTTTT. The chain joins TRBV7-9 to TRBJ2-2; D ambiguous. V lost 8 bases to trimming and J lost 0 bases, with 13 bases between them. Per germline, CDR1 SEHNR and CDR2 FQNEAQ (reference sequence). CDR3 length equals 15 residues.